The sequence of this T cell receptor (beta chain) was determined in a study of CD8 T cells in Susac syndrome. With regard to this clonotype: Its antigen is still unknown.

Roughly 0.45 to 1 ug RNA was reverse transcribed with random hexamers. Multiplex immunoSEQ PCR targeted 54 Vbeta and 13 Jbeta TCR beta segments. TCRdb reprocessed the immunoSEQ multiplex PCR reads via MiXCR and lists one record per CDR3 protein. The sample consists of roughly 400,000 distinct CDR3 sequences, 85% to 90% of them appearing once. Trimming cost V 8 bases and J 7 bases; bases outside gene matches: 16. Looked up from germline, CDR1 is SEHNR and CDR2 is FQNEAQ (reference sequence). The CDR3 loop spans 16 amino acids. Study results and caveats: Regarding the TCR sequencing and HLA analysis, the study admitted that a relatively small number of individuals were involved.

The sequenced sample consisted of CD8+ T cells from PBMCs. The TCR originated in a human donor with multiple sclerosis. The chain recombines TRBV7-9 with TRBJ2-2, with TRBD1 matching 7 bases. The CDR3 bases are TGTGCCAGCTGCCAGAACGACAGGGAGATAGGCGGGGAGCTGTTTTTT. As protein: CASCQNDREIGGELFF.